The 23 T cell receptor beta chains below come from one sample, sequenced in a study of cytomegalovirus exposure and HLA in healthy donors (dated by TCRdb to 2016 to 2017). Library method: the immunoSEQ multiplex PCR assay. The multiplex PCR relied on a mix of 60 forward primers for TCR Vbeta segments and 13 reverse primers for TCR Jbeta segments. The table was pulled from immuneACCESS by TCRdb, which kept in-frame rearrangements only. Such tables lose some clones; where checked, under half of the loss comes from unresolved V genes, and the rest has no known cause. Counted in this sample were 150,000 to 200,000 clones; 60% to 80% of them appeared once. The ten most abundant clones make up roughly an eighth of the sample. Sequencing input: PBMCs. These receptors all come from a woman between 40 and 55 years old in good health and CMV-seronegative.

The chain has TRBV30 and TRBJ2-5; D not certain. This CDR3 has 12 residues. Trimming removed 1 base from V and 2 bases from J, with 5 bases in between. Looked up from germline, CDR1 is GTSNPN and CDR2 is SVGIG (reference sequence). This chain's CDR3 is CAWSDRQETQYF. DNA for the CDR3: TGTGCCTGGAGTGATCGTCAAGAGACCCAGTACTTC. The entire variable domain, with the rest obtained from reference TRBV30 and TRBJ2-5, is as follows: SQTIHQWPATLVQPVGSPLSLECTVEGTSNPNLYWYRQAAGRGLQLLFYSVGIGQISSEVPQNLSASRPQDRQFILSSKKLLLSDSGFYLCAWSDRQETQYFGPGTRLLVL.

The V call is TRBV2, the J call TRBJ1-6; D possibly corresponds to TRBD1 (6 bases). V lost 6 bases and J 7 bases, leaving 16 bases between the germline ends. The CDR3 has 15 residues. Germline-derived CDR1 and CDR2 are SNHLY and FYNNEI. As DNA, the CDR3 is TGTGCCAGCAGCGCGTTCGGGGGGGCGAATTCACCCCTCCACTTT. Protein sequence: CASSAFGGANSPLHF.

The J gene is TRBJ2-1, the V gene TRBV15; D unclear. Germline CDR1 reads LNHNV; CDR2 reads YYDKDF (reference sequence). The CDR3 length is 16 residues. V lost 0 bases to trimming and J lost 7 bases, with 16 bases between them. The CDR3: CATSRDSGTLLNEQFF. In nucleotides, the CDR3 is TGTGCCACCAGCAGAGACTCCGGTACTCTGTTGAATGAGCAGTTCTTC.

The rearrangement joins TRBV2 to TRBJ2-7; a weak D match, TRBD2 (6 bases). The CDR3 sequence is 13 residues long. Germline V CDR1 and CDR2: SNHLY, FYNNEI. The V end was cut by 6 bases, the J end by 0 bases, with 9 bases between. The CDR3 reads CASRGRLSYEQYF. The CDR3 coding sequence is TGTGCCAGCAGGGGGAGGCTCTCCTACGAGCAGTACTTC.

The chain has TRBV5-1 and TRBJ1-4; the D is unclear. Germline V gives CDR1 SGHRS, CDR2 YFSETQ. Trimming shortened V by 4 bases and J by 6 bases, and 13 bases separated the two germline ends. The CDR3 has 14 amino acids. CDR3 amino acids: CASSLLGEDEKLFF. The CDR3, as DNA: TGCGCCAGCAGCCTTCTCGGGGAGGATGAAAAACTGTTTTTT. The variable domain in full, with the rest retrieved from reference TRBV5-1 and TRBJ1-4, is KAGVTQTPRYLIKTRGQQVTLSCSPISGHRSVSWYQQTPGQGLQFLFEYFSETQRNKGNFPGRFSGRQFSNSRSEMNVSTLELGDSALYLCASSLLGEDEKLFFGSGTQLSVL.

The V call is TRBV5-6, the J call TRBJ1-1; TRBD1 is a possible D gene (6 bases). Germline V gives CDR1 SGHDT, CDR2 YYEEEE. Trimming shortened V by 5 bases and J by 6 bases, and 23 bases separated the two germline ends. This CDR3 has 16 amino acids. Here the CDR3 DNA reads TGTGCCAGCAGTTCAACATCAACAGGGATTGGAGCTGAAGCTTTCTTT. It yields the protein CASSSTSTGIGAEAFF.

The chain recombines TRBV6-5 with TRBJ2-1; tentative D call: TRBD1 (5 bases). Trimming removed 0 bases at V and 2 bases at J, with 11 bases between. Germline CDR1 MNHEY, CDR2 SVGAGI. The CDR3 has 16 residues. This CDR3 reads CASSYSQGGTYNEQFF. CDR3 DNA sequence: TGTGCCAGCAGTTACTCCCAGGGTGGGACCTACAATGAGCAGTTCTTC.

The chain carries TRBV6-1 and TRBJ2-1, with 7 bases fitting TRBD2. Germline-derived CDR1 and CDR2 are MNHNS and SASEGT. J gave up 10 bases and V 8 bases, and 11 bases lay outside the gene matches. This CDR3 has 13 amino acids. CDR3 in amino acids: CASVGGSFLEQFF. The CDR3 region has the DNA TGTGCCAGCGTCGGGGGGTCGTTTTTAGAGCAGTTCTTC.

The CDR3 loop is CASRGTTDTQYF. In DNA, the CDR3 is TGTGCCAGCCGGGGGACTACCGATACGCAGTATTTT. V and J are TRBV9 and TRBJ2-3; 7 bases fit TRBD2. The V gene's germline CDR1 is SGDLS and CDR2 YYNGEE. This CDR3 has 12 amino acids. J was trimmed by 6 bases and V by 7 bases; bases with no gene match: 5.

J is TRBJ1-3 and V is TRBV7-2; D ambiguous. V lost 3 bases and J 0 bases, leaving 6 bases between the germline ends. CDR1 and CDR2 from the germline V gene are SGHTA and FQGNSA. The CDR3 spans 14 residues. CDR3 coding DNA: TGTGCCAGCAGCTTTTACAGCTCTGGAAACACCATATATTTT. Its translation is CASSFYSSGNTIYF. The full variable domain, rest sourced from reference TRBV7-2 and TRBJ1-3, is GAGVSQSPSNKVTEKGKDVELRCDPISGHTALYWYRQSLGQGLEFLIYFQGNSAPDKSGLPSDRFSAERTGGSVSTLTIQRTQQEDSAVYLCASSFYSSGNTIYFGEGSWLTVV.

The V gene is TRBV9, the J gene TRBJ1-6; D uncertain. V was trimmed by 2 bases and J by 0 bases, leaving 6 bases between them. Germline V lookup: CDR1 SGDLS, CDR2 YYNGEE. The CDR3 is 15 amino acids. CDR3 coding DNA: TGTGCCAGCAGCGTGGCAGGCTCCTATAATTCACCCCTCCACTTT. The encoded protein is CASSVAGSYNSPLHF. The variable domain in full, completed from reference TRBV9 and TRBJ1-6, reads DSGVTQTPKHLITATGQRVTLRCSPRSGDLSVYWYQQSLDQGLQFLIQYYNGEERAKGNILERFSAQQFPDLHSELNLSSLELGDSALYFCASSVAGSYNSPLHFGNGTRLTVT.

The J gene is TRBJ2-2, the V gene TRBV14, with 7 bases matching TRBD2. V was clipped by 1 base and J by 6 bases; unmatched bases: 5. Germline values: CDR1 SGHDN, CDR2 FVKESK. The CDR3 is 15 amino acids. CDR3 DNA sequence: TGTGCCAGCAGCCAAGTTGGACTAGAAGCCGGGGAGCTGTTTTTT. As protein: CASSQVGLEAGELFF.

The chain uses TRBV7-2 and TRBJ1-1; 7 bases agree with TRBD1. The CDR3 length is 12 residues. After removal of 5 bases from V and 8 bases from J, the junction contained 5 bases not matched to a gene. The V gene's germline CDR1 is SGHTA and CDR2 FQGNSA. CDR3 nucleotides: TGTGCCAGCAGCGCGGGACAGAGAGAAGCTTTCTTT. Amino acid sequence: CASSAGQREAFF.

With respect to this clone: It is likely a read error, because the conserved phenylalanine at the end of the CDR3 is missing. The chain combines TRBV11-2 with TRBJ1-6; a possible D gene is TRBD1 (5 bases). The CDR3 is 14 amino acids. Looked up from germline, CDR1 is SGHAT and CDR2 is FQNNGV. The V end lost 0 bases, the J end lost 7 bases, and 7 bases lay between the germline ends. Here the CDR3 DNA reads TGTGCCAGCAGCTTAGACAGGGTAAATTCACCCCTCCACCTT. This encodes CASSLDRVNSPLHL.

This chain links TRBV4-2 with TRBJ2-7, with TRBD2 matching over 14 bases. Trimming removed 4 bases from V and 1 base from J; junction bases left unmatched: 15. Germline V gene sequence: CDR1 LGHNA, CDR2 YNFKEQ. This CDR3 is 20 amino acids long. The CDR3 sequence is CASSPLKTSGRVAWSYEQYF. CDR3 coding DNA: TGTGCCAGCAGCCCTTTAAAGACTAGCGGGAGGGTTGCTTGGTCCTACGAGCAGTACTTC.

The sample holds a few counts of this clone. One end of the junction fails to match germline, which may point to a read error. This chain connects TRBV7-9 to TRBJ2-7; TRBD1 is a possible D gene (6 bases). The CDR3 is 13 residues long. Germline V lookup: CDR1 SEHNR, CDR2 FQNEAQ (reference sequence). CDR3 bases: TGTTCCAGCAGCATTCGACAGGACTACGAGCAGTACTTC. Encoded protein: CSSSIRQDYEQYF.

The J gene is TRBJ1-1, the V gene TRBV7-6; D is undetermined. Trimming left V 2 bases short and J 5 bases short, with 9 bases between. Germline V gene lookup returns CDR1 SGHVS and CDR2 FNYEAQ. The length of the CDR3 is 13 residues. The chain's CDR3 is CASSLQSATEAFF. DNA of the CDR3: TGTGCCAGCAGCTTACAGTCTGCTACTGAAGCTTTCTTT.

The chain carries TRBV7-3 and TRBJ2-7, with D unresolved. CDR1 is SGHTA, CDR2 FQGTGA, per germline. V gave up 1 base and J gave up 6 bases, with 10 bases separating them. This CDR3 is 13 amino acids long. The CDR3 region is CASSLNPSGEQYF. The CDR3 DNA is TGTGCCAGCAGCTTAAACCCTTCGGGCGAGCAGTACTTC.

Details on this clone: Other DNA sequences in the sample encode the same CDR3. The gene calls are TRBV5-1 and TRBJ2-2, with D perhaps matching TRBD1 (5 bases). The CDR3 length is 15 residues. Per the germline V gene, CDR1 is SGHRS and CDR2 is YFSETQ. V lost 1 base to trimming and J lost 0 bases, with 7 bases between them. The chain's CDR3 is CASSLQGANTGELFF. As DNA, the CDR3 is TGCGCCAGCAGCTTGCAAGGGGCGAACACCGGGGAGCTGTTTTTT.

The gene calls are TRBV7-2 and TRBJ2-5; 8 positions match TRBD1. V trimming: 4 bases; J trimming: 5 bases; junction bases outside the gene matches: 3. The CDR3 sequence is 13 residues long. Germline assignment: CDR1 SGHTA and CDR2 FQGNSA. CDR3 DNA: TGTGCCAGCAGCTCAGGGGGCTTGGAGACCCAGTACTTC. It is translated as CASSSGGLETQYF.

The chain carries TRBV27 and TRBJ2-1; a possible D gene is TRBD2 (6 bases). This CDR3 spans 13 amino acids. Germline V CDR1 and CDR2: MNHEY, SMNVEV (reference sequence). V was trimmed by 3 bases and J by 10 bases, leaving 13 bases between them. The CDR3: CASSFSGTLEQFF. In DNA form, the CDR3 reads TGTGCCAGCAGTTTCTCAGGGACTTTGGAGCAGTTCTTC.

V usage is TRBV29-1 and J usage is TRBJ2-1, with a possible D match to TRBD2 (7 bases). Germline assignment: CDR1 SQVTM and CDR2 ANQGSEA. This CDR3 has 15 amino acids. V dropped 3 bases and J dropped 2 bases, with 14 bases sitting between them. In DNA, the CDR3 is TGCAGCGTTGAGGGGGGGACAAGCACCTACAATGAGCAGTTCTTC. Translating it yields CSVEGGTSTYNEQFF.

The rearrangement links TRBV5-1 to TRBJ2-3, with TRBD2 as a possible D gene (6 bases). V gave up 9 bases and J gave up 1 base, with 18 bases separating them. This CDR3 has 15 amino acids. The V gene's germline CDR1 is SGHRS and CDR2 YFSETQ. The CDR3 DNA reads as TGCGCCATCCCCCCTGGGACTTCCTGCACAGATACGCAGTATTTT. This codes for CAIPPGTSCTDTQYF.